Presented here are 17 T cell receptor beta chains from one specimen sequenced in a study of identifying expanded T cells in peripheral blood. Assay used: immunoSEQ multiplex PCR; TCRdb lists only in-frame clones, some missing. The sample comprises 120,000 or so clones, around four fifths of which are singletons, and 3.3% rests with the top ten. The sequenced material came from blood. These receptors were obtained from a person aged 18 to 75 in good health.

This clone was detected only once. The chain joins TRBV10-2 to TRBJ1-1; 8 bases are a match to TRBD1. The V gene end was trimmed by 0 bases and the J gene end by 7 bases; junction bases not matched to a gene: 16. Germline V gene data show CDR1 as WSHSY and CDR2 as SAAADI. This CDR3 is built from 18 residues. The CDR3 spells CASSESMGGTPGGLEAFF. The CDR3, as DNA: TGCGCCAGCAGTGAGTCGATGGGCGGAACACCAGGGGGCCTTGAAGCTTTCTTT.

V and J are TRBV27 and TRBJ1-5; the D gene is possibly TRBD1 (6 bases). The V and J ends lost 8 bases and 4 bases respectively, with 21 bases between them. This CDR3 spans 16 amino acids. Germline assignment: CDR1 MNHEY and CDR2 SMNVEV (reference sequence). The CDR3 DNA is TGTGCCAGCTCCTCAGGGGTCGGAGCCATAAATCAGCCCCAGCATTTT. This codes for CASSSGVGAINQPQHF.

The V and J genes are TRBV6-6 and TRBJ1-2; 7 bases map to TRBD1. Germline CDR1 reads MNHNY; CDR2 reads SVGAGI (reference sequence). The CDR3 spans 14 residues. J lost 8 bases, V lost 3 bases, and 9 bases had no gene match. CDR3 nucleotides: TGTGCCAGCAGTTATACTCAGGGGGATCGAGGCTACACCTTC. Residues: CASSYTQGDRGYTF.

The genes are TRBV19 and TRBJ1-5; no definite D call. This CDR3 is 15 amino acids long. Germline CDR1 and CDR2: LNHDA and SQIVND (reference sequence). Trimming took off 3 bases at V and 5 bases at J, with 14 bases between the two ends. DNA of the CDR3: TGTGCCAGTAGTATTAGTTGGCCACTTGATCAGCCCCAGCATTTT. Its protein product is CASSISWPLDQPQHF.

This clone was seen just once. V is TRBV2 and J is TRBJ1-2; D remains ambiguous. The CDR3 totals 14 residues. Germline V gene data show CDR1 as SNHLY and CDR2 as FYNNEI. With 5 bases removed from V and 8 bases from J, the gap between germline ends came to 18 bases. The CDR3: CASSSSGDLYGYTF. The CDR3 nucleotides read TGTGCCAGCAGTTCCTCGGGTGATCTATACGGCTACACCTTC.

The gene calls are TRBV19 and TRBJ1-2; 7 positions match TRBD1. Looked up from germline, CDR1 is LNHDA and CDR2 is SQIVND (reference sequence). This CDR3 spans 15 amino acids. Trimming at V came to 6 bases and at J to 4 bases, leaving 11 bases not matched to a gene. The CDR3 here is CASSPDRQGAYGYTF. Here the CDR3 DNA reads TGTGCCAGTAGCCCCGACCGACAGGGAGCCTATGGCTACACCTTC.

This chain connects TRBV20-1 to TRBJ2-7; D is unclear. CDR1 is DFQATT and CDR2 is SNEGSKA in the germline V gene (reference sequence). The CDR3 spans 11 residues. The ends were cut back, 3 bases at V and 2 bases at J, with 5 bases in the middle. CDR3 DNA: TGCAGTGCTAGCTCCCCCTACGAGCAGTACTTC. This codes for CSASSPYEQYF.

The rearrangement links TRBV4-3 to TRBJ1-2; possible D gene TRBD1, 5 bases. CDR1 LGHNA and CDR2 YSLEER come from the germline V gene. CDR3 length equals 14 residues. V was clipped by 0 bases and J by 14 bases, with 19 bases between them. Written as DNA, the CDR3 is TGCGCCAGCAGCCAAGAGGGGGATTTTAACCTCGGAACCTTC. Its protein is CASSQEGDFNLGTF.

CDR3 DNA: TGCGCCAGCAGCCAAGTAGGGGACTATTCCAATGAGCAGTTCTTC. Encoded protein: CASSQVGDYSNEQFF. This chain joins TRBV4-1 and TRBJ2-1; 7 bases are a match to TRBD2. CDR1 is MGHRA, CDR2 YSYEKL, per germline. This CDR3 is 15 amino acids long. The V gene end was trimmed by 1 base and the J gene end by 6 bases; junction bases not matched to a gene: 6.

CDR3 sequence (DNA): TGCGCCAGCAGCCAAGAAGGGACCACCCAGTACTTC. Protein sequence: CASSQEGTTQYF. The chain uses TRBV4-1 and TRBJ2-5; D assignment may be TRBD1 or TRBD2 (5 bases each). Trimming took 0 bases from V and 8 from J, leaving 7 bases between them. Germline CDR1 MGHRA, CDR2 YSYEKL. The CDR3 extends over 12 amino acids.

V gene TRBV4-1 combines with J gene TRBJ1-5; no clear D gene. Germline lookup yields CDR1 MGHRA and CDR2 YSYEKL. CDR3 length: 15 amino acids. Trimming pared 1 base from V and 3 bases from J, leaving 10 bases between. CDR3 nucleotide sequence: TGCGCCAGCAGCCAAGGAGGAGGGTTCAATCAGCCCCAGCATTTT. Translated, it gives CASSQGGGFNQPQHF.

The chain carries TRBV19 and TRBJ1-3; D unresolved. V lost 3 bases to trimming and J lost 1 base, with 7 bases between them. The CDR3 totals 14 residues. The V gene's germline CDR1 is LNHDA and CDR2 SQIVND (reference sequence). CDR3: CASSIGRSGNTIYF. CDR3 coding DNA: TGTGCCAGTAGTATTGGAAGATCTGGAAACACCATATATTTT.

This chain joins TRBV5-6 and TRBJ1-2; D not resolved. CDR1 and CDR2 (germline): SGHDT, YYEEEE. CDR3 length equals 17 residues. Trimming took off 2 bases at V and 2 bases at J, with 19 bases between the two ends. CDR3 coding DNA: TGTGCCAGCAGCTTCCGCGGGGTAGATTTTCAAAACTATGGCTACACCTTC. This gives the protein CASSFRGVDFQNYGYTF.

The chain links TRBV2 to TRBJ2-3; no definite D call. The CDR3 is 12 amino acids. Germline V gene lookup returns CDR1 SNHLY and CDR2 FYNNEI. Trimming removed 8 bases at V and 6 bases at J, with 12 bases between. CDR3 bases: TGTGCCAGCGGCGGTCTGGGCGATACGCAGTATTTT. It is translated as CASGGLGDTQYF.

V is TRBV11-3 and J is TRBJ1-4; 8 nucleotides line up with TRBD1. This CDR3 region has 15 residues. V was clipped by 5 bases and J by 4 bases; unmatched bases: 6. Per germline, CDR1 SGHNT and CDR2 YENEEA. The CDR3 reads CASSEHRGYNEKLFF. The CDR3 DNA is TGTGCCAGCAGCGAACACAGGGGGTATAATGAAAAACTGTTTTTT.

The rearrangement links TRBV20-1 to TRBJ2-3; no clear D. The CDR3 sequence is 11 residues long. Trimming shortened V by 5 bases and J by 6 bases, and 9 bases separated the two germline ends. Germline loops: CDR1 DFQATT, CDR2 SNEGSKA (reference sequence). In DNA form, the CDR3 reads TGCAGTGCTTCTAAGACGGATACGCAGTATTTT. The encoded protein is CSASKTDTQYF.

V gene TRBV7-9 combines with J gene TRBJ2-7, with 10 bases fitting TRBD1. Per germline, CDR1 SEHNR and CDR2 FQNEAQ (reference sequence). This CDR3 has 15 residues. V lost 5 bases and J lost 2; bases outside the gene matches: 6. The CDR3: CASSPAGTGAYEQYF. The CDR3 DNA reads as TGTGCCAGCAGCCCCGCCGGGACAGGGGCCTACGAGCAGTACTTC.